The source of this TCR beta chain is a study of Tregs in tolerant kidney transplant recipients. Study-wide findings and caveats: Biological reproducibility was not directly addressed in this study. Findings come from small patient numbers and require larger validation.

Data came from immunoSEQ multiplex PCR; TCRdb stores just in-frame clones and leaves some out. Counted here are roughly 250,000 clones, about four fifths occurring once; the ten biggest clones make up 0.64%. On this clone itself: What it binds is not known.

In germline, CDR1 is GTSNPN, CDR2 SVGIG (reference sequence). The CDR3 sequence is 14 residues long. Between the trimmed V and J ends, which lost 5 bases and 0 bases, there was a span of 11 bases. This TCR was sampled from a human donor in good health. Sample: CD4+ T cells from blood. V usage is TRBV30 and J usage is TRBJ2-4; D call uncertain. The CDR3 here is CAWAEELAKNIQYF. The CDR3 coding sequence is TGTGCCTGGGCCGAGGAGCTAGCCAAAAACATTCAGTACTTC.